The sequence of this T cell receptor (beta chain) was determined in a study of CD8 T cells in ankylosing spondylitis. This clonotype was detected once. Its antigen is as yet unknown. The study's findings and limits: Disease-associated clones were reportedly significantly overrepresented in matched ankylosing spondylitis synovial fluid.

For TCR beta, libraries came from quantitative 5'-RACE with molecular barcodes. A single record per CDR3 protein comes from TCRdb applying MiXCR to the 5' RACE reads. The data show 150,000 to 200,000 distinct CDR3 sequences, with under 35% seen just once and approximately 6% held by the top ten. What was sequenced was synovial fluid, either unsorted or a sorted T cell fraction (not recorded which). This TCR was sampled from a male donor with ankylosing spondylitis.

This CDR3 reads CASRNQGGNRQFF. CDR3 DNA sequence: TGTGCCAGCAGAAACCAAGGGGGAAACAGGCAGTTCTTC. V gene TRBV12-3 or TRBV12-4 combines with J gene TRBJ2-1; TRBD1 might be the D (6 bases). Trimming removed 6 bases from V and 12 bases from J, with 18 bases in between. This CDR3 is 13 amino acids long.